One and the same sample provided the 11 T cell receptor beta chains below, sequenced in a study of cytomegalovirus exposure and HLA in healthy donors (dated by TCRdb to the late 2010s). Library preparation was by the immunoSEQ multiplex PCR assay. The multiplex PCR relied on a mix of 60 forward primers for TCR Vbeta segments and 13 reverse primers for TCR Jbeta segments. TCRdb's version of the immuneACCESS table is confined to in-frame rearrangements and falls short of the full clone set. An unresolved V gene accounts for under half of the shortfall where checked; the remainder is of unknown origin. For this sample there are more than 150,000 clones; 70% to 85% appear just once. The ten largest make up around 1.2% of the sample. The sample was PBMCs. These receptors originate from a girl aged 2-15 years in good health and CMV-seropositive.

This chain uses TRBV29-1 with TRBJ1-1; weak D call: TRBD1 (6 bases). Trimming left V 4 bases short and J 2 bases short, with 11 bases between. CDR3 length equals 13 residues. CDR1 is SQVTM, CDR2 ANQGSEA, per germline. CDR3 protein: CSVAGQPNTEAFF. The CDR3 bases are TGCAGCGTTGCAGGACAGCCTAACACTGAAGCTTTCTTT.

The V and J genes are TRBV5-1 and TRBJ2-1; 11 bases line up with TRBD2. V shed 4 bases and J 6 bases; nucleotides not matched to a gene: 6. This CDR3 is 15 amino acids long. Germline V gives CDR1 SGHRS, CDR2 YFSETQ. The DNA for the CDR3 is TGCGCCAGCAGCGGAACTAGCGGGAGTGGCAATGAGCAGTTCTTC. Its protein product is CASSGTSGSGNEQFF.

V gene TRBV28 combines with J gene TRBJ2-7, with D possibly TRBD1 on 6 matching bases. The germline V and J ends were trimmed by 6 bases and 3 bases, with 12 bases remaining between them. The V gene's germline CDR1 is MDHEN and CDR2 SYDVKM. This CDR3 spans 13 amino acids. The CDR3 here is CASSPGQNYEQYF. DNA of the CDR3: TGTGCCAGCAGCCCCGGACAGAACTACGAGCAGTACTTC.

The gene calls are TRBV2 and TRBJ2-1; 9 bases match TRBD2. The length of the CDR3 is 14 residues. After removal of 8 bases from V and 4 bases from J, the junction contained 6 bases not matched to a gene. From germline, CDR1 is SNHLY and CDR2 FYNNEI. The DNA of the CDR3 is TGTGCCAGCGGGCCGCGGGGGGGGTACAATGAGCAGTTCTTC. This translates into CASGPRGGYNEQFF.

This sequence joins TRBV27 and TRBJ1-2; the match to TRBD1 covers 7 bases. V shed 6 bases and J 4 bases; nucleotides not matched to a gene: 5. Per the germline V gene, CDR1 is MNHEY and CDR2 is SMNVEV (reference sequence). The CDR3 has 13 amino acids. DNA for the CDR3: TGTGCCAGCAGCCCGGGACAGCGCTATGGCTACACCTTC. As protein: CASSPGQRYGYTF.

This clone was seen a single time. The CDR3 nucleotides are TGCAGCGTTGAAAGTCAGGGTATCCCCTATAATTCACCCCTCCACTTT. Translating it yields CSVESQGIPYNSPLHF. The chain joins TRBV29-1 to TRBJ1-6, with D possibly TRBD1 on 5 matching bases. Germline V gene sequence: CDR1 SQVTM, CDR2 ANQGSEA. This CDR3 is built from 16 residues. Trimming shortened V by 2 bases and J by 2 bases, and 13 bases separated the two germline ends.

The rearrangement joins TRBV12-5 to TRBJ1-2; 7 bases line up with TRBD1. After removal of 2 bases from V and 8 bases from J, the junction contained 8 bases not matched to a gene. The germline V gene encodes CDR1 LGHNT and CDR2 FRNRAP. The CDR3 has 14 amino acids. The CDR3 DNA follows: TGTGCTAGTGGTTTGTTGACAGGGAGTCAAGGCTACACCTTC. As protein: CASGLLTGSQGYTF.

This clone was recorded a few times. The chain employs TRBV23-1 and TRBJ2-5, with D possibly being TRBD1 (5 bases). TRBV23-1 is an ORF; its function is uncertain. The V end was cut by 0 bases, the J end by 3 bases, with 11 bases between. This CDR3 has 15 amino acids. The DNA for the CDR3 is TGCGCCAGCAGTCAATCCGTGGCAGGGAAAGAGACCCAGTACTTC. It specifies CASSQSVAGKETQYF.

This chain connects TRBV4-2 to TRBJ2-1; 12 bases match TRBD2. Per the germline V gene, CDR1 is LGHNA and CDR2 is YNFKEQ. Losses at the gene ends were 0 bases for V and 0 bases for J; bases not matched to a gene: 6. This CDR3 spans 19 amino acids. The CDR3 bases are TGTGCCAGCAGCCAAGATCAAGGACTAGCGGGGACCTCCTACAATGAGCAGTTCTTC. The encoded protein is CASSQDQGLAGTSYNEQFF.

The chain employs TRBV4-1 and TRBJ1-5; 9 positions agree with TRBD1. The CDR3 sequence is 14 residues long. Germline assignment: CDR1 MGHRA and CDR2 YSYEKL. The ends lost 3 bases at V and 7 bases at J; junction bases unmatched: 4. CDR3 bases: TGCGCCAGCAGCCAGCAGACAGGGGGACAGCCCCAGCATTTT. It codes for CASSQQTGGQPQHF.

The V and J genes are TRBV28 and TRBJ2-5; 11 bases are a match to TRBD2. Germline CDR1 and CDR2: MDHEN and SYDVKM. The CDR3 loop spans 15 amino acids. V lost 8 bases and J lost 5; bases outside the gene matches: 10. The chain's CDR3 is CASDFSGRAGETQYF. Here the CDR3 DNA reads TGTGCCAGCGACTTTAGCGGGAGGGCAGGGGAGACCCAGTACTTC.